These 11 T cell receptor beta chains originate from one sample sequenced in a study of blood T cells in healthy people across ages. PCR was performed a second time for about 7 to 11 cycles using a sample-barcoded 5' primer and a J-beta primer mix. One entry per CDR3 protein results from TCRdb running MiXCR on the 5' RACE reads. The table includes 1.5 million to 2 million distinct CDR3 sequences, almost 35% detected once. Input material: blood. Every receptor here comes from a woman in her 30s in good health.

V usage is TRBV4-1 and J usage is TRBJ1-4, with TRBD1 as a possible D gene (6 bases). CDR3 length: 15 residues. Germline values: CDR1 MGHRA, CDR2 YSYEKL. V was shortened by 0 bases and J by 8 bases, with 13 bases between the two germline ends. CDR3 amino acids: CASSQEGAGTEKLFF. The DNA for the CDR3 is TGCGCCAGCAGCCAAGAGGGGGCAGGGACGGAAAAACTGTTTTTT.

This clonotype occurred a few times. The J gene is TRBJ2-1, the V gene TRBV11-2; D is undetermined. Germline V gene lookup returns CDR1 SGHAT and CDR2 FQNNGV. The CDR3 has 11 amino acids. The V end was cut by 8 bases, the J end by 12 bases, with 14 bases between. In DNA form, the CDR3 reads TGTGCCAGCGGCCCGAGACCCAGGCAGTTCTTC. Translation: CASGPRPRQFF.

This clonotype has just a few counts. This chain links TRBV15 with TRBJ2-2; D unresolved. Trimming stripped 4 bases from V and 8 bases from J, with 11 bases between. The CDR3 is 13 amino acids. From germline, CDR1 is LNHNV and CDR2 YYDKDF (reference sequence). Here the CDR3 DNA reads TGTGCCACCAGCACCCATAGCTTGGGGGAGCTGTTTTTT. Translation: CATSTHSLGELFF.

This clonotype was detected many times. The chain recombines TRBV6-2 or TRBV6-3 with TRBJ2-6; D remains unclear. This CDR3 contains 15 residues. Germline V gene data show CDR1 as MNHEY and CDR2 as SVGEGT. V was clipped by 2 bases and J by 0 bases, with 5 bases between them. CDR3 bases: TGTGCCAGCAGTTACGCCCCCTCTGGGGCCAACGTCCTGACTTTC. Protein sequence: CASSYAPSGANVLTF.

The CDR3 DNA is TGTGCCAGTAGGATGGGGGGATCTGGAGCCCAGCATTTT. It is translated as CASRMGGSGAQHF. The chain has TRBV19 and TRBJ1-5; D might be TRBD1 (5 bases). CDR1 is LNHDA, CDR2 SQIVND, per germline (reference sequence). V was shortened by 6 bases and J by 11 bases, with 17 bases between the two germline ends. The CDR3 has 13 residues. The entire variable domain, with the rest obtained from reference TRBV19 and TRBJ1-5, is as follows: DGGITQSPKYLFRKEGQNVTLSCEQNLNHDAMYWYRQDPGQGLRLIYYSQIVNDFQKGDIAEGYSVSREKKESFPLTVTSAQKNPTAFYLCASRMGGSGAQHFGDGTRLSIL.

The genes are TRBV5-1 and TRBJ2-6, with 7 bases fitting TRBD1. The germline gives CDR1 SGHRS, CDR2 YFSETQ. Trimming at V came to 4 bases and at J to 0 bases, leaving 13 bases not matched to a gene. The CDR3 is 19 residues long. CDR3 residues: CASSRILTGMISGANVLTF. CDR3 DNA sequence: TGCGCCAGCAGCCGTATCTTGACAGGGATGATCTCTGGGGCCAACGTCCTGACTTTC. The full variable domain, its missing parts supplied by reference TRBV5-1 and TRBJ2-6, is KAGVTQTPRYLIKTRGQQVTLSCSPISGHRSVSWYQQTPGQGLQFLFEYFSETQRNKGNFPGRFSGRQFSNSRSEMNVSTLELGDSALYLCASSRILTGMISGANVLTFGAGSRLTVL.

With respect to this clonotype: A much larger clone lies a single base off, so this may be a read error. The CDR3 sequence is CASSPQQGISYYEQFF. The CDR3 DNA reads as TGCGCCAGCAGCCCCCAACAGGGAATATCCTACTATGAGCAGTTCTTC. This sequence joins TRBV4-1 and TRBJ2-1; a weak D match, TRBD1 (6 bases). The CDR3 extends over 16 amino acids. Germline values: CDR1 MGHRA, CDR2 YSYEKL.

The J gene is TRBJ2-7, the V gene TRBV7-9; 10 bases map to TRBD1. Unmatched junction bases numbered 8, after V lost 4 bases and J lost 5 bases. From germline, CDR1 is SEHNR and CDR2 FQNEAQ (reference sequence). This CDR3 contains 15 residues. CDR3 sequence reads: CASSSAGTGVHEQYF. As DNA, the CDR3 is TGTGCCAGCAGCTCAGCCGGGACAGGGGTCCACGAGCAGTACTTC.

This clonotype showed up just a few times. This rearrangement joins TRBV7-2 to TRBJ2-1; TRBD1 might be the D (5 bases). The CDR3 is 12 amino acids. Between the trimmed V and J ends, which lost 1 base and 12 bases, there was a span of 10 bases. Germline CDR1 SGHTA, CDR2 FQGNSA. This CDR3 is CASSLDVGVQFF. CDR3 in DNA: TGTGCCAGCAGCTTAGATGTAGGGGTGCAGTTCTTC.

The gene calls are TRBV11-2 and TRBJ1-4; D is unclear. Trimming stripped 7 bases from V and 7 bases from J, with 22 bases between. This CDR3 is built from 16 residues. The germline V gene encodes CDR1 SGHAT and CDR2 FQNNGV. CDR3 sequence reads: CASTPRRATDAEKLFF. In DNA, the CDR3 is TGTGCCAGCACCCCCCGGCGGGCGACCGATGCTGAAAAACTGTTTTTT. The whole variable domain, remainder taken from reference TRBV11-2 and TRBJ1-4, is EAGVAQSPRYKIIEKRQSVAFWCNPISGHATLYWYQQILGQGPKLLIQFQNNGVVDDSQLPKDRFSAERLKGVDSTLKIQPAKLEDSAVYLCASTPRRATDAEKLFFGSGTQLSVL.

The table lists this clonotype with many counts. The CDR3 here is CASSYSSDYEQYF. CDR3 bases: TGTGCCAGCAGTTACTCGAGCGACTACGAGCAGTACTTC. The chain uses TRBV6-5 and TRBJ2-7; no definite D call. With 0 bases removed from V and 3 bases from J, the gap between germline ends came to 6 bases. From germline, CDR1 is MNHEY and CDR2 SVGAGI. The CDR3 runs 13 residues.